This T cell receptor beta chain comes out of a study of blood T cell repertoires in COVID-19. The overall study: Sample material is recorded as cDNA or gDNA derived from T cells, B-cell-depleted T cells, or PBMCs.

The CDR3 runs to 14 residues. In germline, CDR1 is SGHRS, CDR2 YFSETQ. V gave up 0 bases and J gave up 3 bases, with 9 bases separating them. Some clones are missing from TCRdb's copy, which holds only in-frame ones; the method was immunoSEQ multiplex PCR. This table has 52,000 or so clones, more than 80% appearing once. This chain links TRBV5-1 with TRBJ1-2; unclear D gene. The sequencing sample was made of peripheral blood. The source of this sequence is an older man with acute or convalescent COVID-19. The CDR3 loop reads CASSLGVFDYGYTF. In DNA, the CDR3 is TGCGCCAGCAGCTTGGGAGTTTTCGACTATGGCTACACCTTC.